This record looks at one T cell receptor (beta chain) sequence and its context. Then a second PCR, running about 6 to 11 cycles, was carried out with a sample-barcoded 5' primer and a J-beta primer mix. TCRdb called the 5' RACE reads again in MiXCR, with one record for every CDR3 protein. This table holds about 760,000 distinct CDR3 sequences, more than 55% found once. Germline V gene data show CDR1 as SGDLS and CDR2 as YYNGEE. This CDR3 is built from 14 residues. V shed 3 bases and J shed 5 bases, with 13 bases lying between them. This sample stems from a study of blood T cells in healthy people across ages.

The sequencing input was blood. The chain links TRBV9 to TRBJ2-3, with D perhaps matching TRBD2 (6 bases). This sequence originates from a man aged 35 to 55 in good health. The CDR3 DNA sequence: TGTGCCAGCAGCGGCGGGGCCGGGGAAGATACGCAGTATTTT. Amino acids: CASSGGAGEDTQYF. The full variable domain, completed using reference TRBV9 and TRBJ2-3, is DSGVTQTPKHLITATGQRVTLRCSPRSGDLSVYWYQQSLDQGLQFLIQYYNGEERAKGNILERFSAQQFPDLHSELNLSSLELGDSALYFCASSGGAGEDTQYFGPGTRLTVL.